The T cell receptor beta chain described here comes from a study of monozygotic twins with inflammatory bowel disease. The CDR3 has 15 amino acids. Germline CDR1 is SGHNT and CDR2 is YYREEE (reference sequence). Total RNA input per TCR library was approximately 3.5 ug. Across eight separate reactions for each sample, cDNA was made. TCRdb re-analyzed the 5' RACE reads; it lists each CDR3 protein once, without DNA. The sample includes around 47,000 distinct CDR3 sequences. The clonotype comes from a human donor with ulcerative colitis or Crohn's disease, or a healthy co-twin of an affected twin (not recorded which). Sequenced sample: blood. This chain connects TRBV5-4 to TRBJ1-2. CDR3 loop: CASSFVAGGVSSYTF.